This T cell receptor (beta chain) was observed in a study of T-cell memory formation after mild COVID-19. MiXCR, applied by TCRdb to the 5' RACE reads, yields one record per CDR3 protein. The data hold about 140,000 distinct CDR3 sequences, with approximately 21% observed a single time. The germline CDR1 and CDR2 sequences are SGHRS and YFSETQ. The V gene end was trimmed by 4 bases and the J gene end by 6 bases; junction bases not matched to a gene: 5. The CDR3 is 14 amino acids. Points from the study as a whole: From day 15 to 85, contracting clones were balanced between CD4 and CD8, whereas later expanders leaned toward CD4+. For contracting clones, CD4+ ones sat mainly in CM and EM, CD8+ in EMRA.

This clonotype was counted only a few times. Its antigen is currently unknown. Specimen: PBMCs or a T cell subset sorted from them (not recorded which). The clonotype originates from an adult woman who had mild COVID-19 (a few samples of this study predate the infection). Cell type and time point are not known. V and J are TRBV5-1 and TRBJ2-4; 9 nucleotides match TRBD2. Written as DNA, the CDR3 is TGCGCCAGCAGCGCGGGAGGGTGGGGAAACATTCAGTACTTC. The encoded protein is CASSAGGWGNIQYF.